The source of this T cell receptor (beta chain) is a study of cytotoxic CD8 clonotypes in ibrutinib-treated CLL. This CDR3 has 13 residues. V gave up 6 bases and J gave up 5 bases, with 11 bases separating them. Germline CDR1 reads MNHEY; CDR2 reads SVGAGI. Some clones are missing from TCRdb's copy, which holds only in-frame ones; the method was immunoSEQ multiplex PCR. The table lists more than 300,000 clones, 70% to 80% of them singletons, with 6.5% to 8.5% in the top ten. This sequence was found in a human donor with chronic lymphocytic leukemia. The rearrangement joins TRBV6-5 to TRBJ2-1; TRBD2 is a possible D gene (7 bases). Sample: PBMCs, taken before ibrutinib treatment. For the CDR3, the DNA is TGTGCCAGCAGGGGGGCGGGAGACAATGAGCAGTTCTTC. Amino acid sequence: CASRGAGDNEQFF.